Each of the 10 T cell receptor beta chains below was sequenced from the same sample in a study of regulatory T cells in long-lasting Graves disease. Building the TCR beta libraries relied on iRepertoire HTBI primers, and CDR3 regions underwent Arm-PCR. TCRdb re-called the multiplex PCR reads through MiXCR, storing one row per CDR3 protein. The data contain about 470,000 distinct CDR3 sequences, roughly 20% of them singletons. Time point indicated: persistent/refractory GD, antithyroid drugs over 5 years with positive TRAb. With RNA extracted from PBMCs as input, the TCR library was made. The sample in question was peripheral blood mononuclear cells (PBMCs), obtained when the disease was refractory, from a patient treated with antithyroid drugs. Source of these receptors: a female donor with Graves disease.

In its sample, this clonotype was seen a few times. This CDR3 reads CASSQAGADTEAFF. The CDR3 region has the DNA TGTGCCAGCAGCCAGGCGGGCGCGGACACTGAAGCTTTCTTT. The chain recombines TRBV4-2 with TRBJ1-1; D unclear. Per germline, CDR1 LGHNA and CDR2 YNFKEQ. This CDR3 contains 14 residues. Deletions cut 3 bases from V and 3 bases from J, with 11 bases between.

The gene calls are TRBV19 and TRBJ2-7; D perhaps matches TRBD2 (6 bases). Germline V lookup: CDR1 LNHDA, CDR2 SQIVND (reference sequence). Trimming removed 3 bases from V and 4 bases from J, with 13 bases in between. The CDR3 is made up of 14 amino acids. The CDR3 loop reads CASSISGSLYEQYF. Here the CDR3 DNA reads TGTGCCAGTAGTATTTCCGGGAGTCTGTACGAGCAGTACTTC.

This clonotype was seen more than once but under ten times. The rearrangement uses TRBV4-1 and TRBJ2-5, with 9 bases identical to TRBD1. This CDR3 region has 15 residues. The junction had 4 bases not matched to a gene; V was cut back by 4 bases and J by 1 base. CDR1 and CDR2 from the germline V gene are MGHRA and YSYEKL. Here the CDR3 reads CASSLGTGIQETQYF. CDR3 bases: TGCGCCAGCAGCCTCGGGACAGGGATCCAAGAGACCCAGTACTTC.

J is TRBJ2-5 and V is TRBV4-2, with D hard to call. The CDR3 consists of 17 residues. V lost 1 base and J lost 0, with 15 bases in between. Germline CDR1 LGHNA, CDR2 YNFKEQ. The CDR3 DNA follows: TGTGCCAGCAGCCAAGGGGATCAGGCGCTATACCAAGAGACCCAGTACTTC. Its protein product is CASSQGDQALYQETQYF.

This clonotype has ten or more counts. The V gene is TRBV27, the J gene TRBJ1-3; TRBD1 might be the D (5 bases). CDR1 MNHEY and CDR2 SMNVEV come from the germline V gene (reference sequence). CDR3 length: 19 amino acids. Between the trimmed V and J ends, which lost 5 bases and 0 bases, there was a span of 23 bases. The CDR3 DNA reads as TGTGCCAGCAGTCAATATCCAACGCCTACAGGTCGCTCTGGAAACACCATATATTTT. Its translation is CASSQYPTPTGRSGNTIYF.

Remarks on this clonotype: One end of the junction varies from germline; a read error may be responsible. The chain joins TRBV20-1 to TRBJ2-7, with D maybe TRBD2 (5 bases). This CDR3 contains 12 residues. Germline V gene data show CDR1 as DFQATT and CDR2 as SNEGSKA (reference sequence). The CDR3 region is CSARPSPHEQYF. CDR3 sequence (DNA): TGCAGTGCTCGGCCTAGCCCCCACGAGCAGTACTTT.

This clonotype was observed many times. The chain joins TRBV28 to TRBJ2-7; D is unresolved. This CDR3 has 13 residues. Germline V gene data show CDR1 as MDHEN and CDR2 as SYDVKM. The V end lost 5 bases, the J end lost 3 bases, and 11 bases lay between the germline ends. CDR3 in DNA: TGTGCCAGCAGTGCTGACCCTGTCTACGAGCAGTACTTC. Amino acid sequence: CASSADPVYEQYF.

The table lists this clonotype with a few counts. The rearrangement links TRBV19 to TRBJ1-6; weak D call: TRBD1 (6 bases). V was clipped by 5 bases and J by 5 bases, with 13 bases between them. This CDR3 has 15 amino acids. In germline, CDR1 is LNHDA, CDR2 SQIVND (reference sequence). CDR3 bases: TGTGCCAGTAGTGGCGGTTGGACAGATAATTCACCCCTCCACTTT. Protein sequence: CASSGGWTDNSPLHF.

The CDR3 sequence: CAWSTSGANVLTF. The CDR3 DNA reads as TGTGCCTGGAGTACTTCTGGGGCCAACGTCCTGACTTTC. This chain links TRBV30 with TRBJ2-6; D ambiguous. The V gene lost 2 bases and the J gene lost 1 base, with 3 bases spanning the gap. CDR1 GTSNPN and CDR2 SVGIG come from the germline V gene (reference sequence). This CDR3 is built from 13 residues.

This clonotype was seen a few times. J is TRBJ1-1 and V is TRBV20-1, with 8 bases lining up with TRBD1. V lost 0 bases to trimming and J lost 4 bases; unmatched junction nucleotides: 10. Germline CDR1 is DFQATT and CDR2 is SNEGSKA (reference sequence). The CDR3 extends over 16 amino acids. The chain's CDR3 is CSARDRSDRGGTEAFF. CDR3 bases: TGCAGTGCTAGAGATCGGAGCGACAGGGGCGGCACTGAAGCTTTCTTT.